This T cell receptor beta chain was found in a study of graft-versus-host responses after intestinal transplantation. On the study more broadly: Transplantation in recipients was multivisceral, liver-intestinal, or isolated intestinal. Anti-thymocyte globulin induction was given to all recipients, followed by tacrolimus and steroids for around 3 years.

Study observations and caveats: Early after transplant, HvG declines were associated with peak levels of circulating GvH clones. Within the allografts of patients who had graft-donor T cell macrochimerism, graft-versus-host to host-versus-graft clonal ratios were high.

Only in-frame clones appear in the TCRdb table, and some are missing; sequencing was by immunoSEQ multiplex PCR. Of about 80,000 clones in the sample, 92% are singletons; the top ten hold around 0.69%. Germline V lookup: CDR1 SGHRS, CDR2 YFSETQ. The CDR3 consists of 16 residues. V lost 0 bases, J lost 5 bases, and 4 bases stayed unmatched. About this clone: Its antigen is not identified.

The material was PBMCs, obtained 98 days after intestinal transplantation. V and J are TRBV5-1 and TRBJ2-2; 10 positions agree with TRBD2. This clonotype was sampled from a human patient who received an intestinal transplant, so some T cells may come from the graft donor. The CDR3 loop is CASSLALTSGTGELFF. The CDR3 nucleotides are TGCGCCAGCAGCTTGGCCCTGACTAGCGGGACCGGGGAGCTGTTTTTT.